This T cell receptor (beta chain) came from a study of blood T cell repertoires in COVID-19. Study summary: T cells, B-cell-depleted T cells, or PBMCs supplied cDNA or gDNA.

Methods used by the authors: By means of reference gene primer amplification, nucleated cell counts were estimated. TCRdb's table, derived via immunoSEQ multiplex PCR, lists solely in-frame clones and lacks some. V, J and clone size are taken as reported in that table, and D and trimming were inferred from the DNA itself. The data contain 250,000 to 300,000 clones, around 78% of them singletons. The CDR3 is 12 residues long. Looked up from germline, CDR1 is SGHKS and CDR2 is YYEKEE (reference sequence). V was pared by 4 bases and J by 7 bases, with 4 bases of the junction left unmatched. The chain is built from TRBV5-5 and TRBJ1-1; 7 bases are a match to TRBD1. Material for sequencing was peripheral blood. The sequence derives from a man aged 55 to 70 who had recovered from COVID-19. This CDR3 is CASSGTAHEAFF. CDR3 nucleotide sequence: TGTGCCAGCAGCGGGACAGCCCATGAAGCTTTCTTT. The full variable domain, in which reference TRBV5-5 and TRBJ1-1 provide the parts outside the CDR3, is DAGVTQSPTHLIKTRGQQVTLRCSPISGHKSVSWYQQVLGQGPQFIFQYYEKEERGRGNFPDRFSARQFPNYSSELNVNALLLGDSALYLCASSGTAHEAFFGQGTRLTVV.